The 26 T cell receptor beta chains below were found in one sample sequenced in a study of T cells in Graves' hyperthyroidism and ophthalmopathy (dated by TCRdb to 2018 to 2020). The method was multiplex PCR. The sequencing machine was an Illumina HiSeq 2000. TCR beta CDR3 regions were amplified from RNA transcripts. A first-round RT-PCR of the TCR CDR3 used the HTBI primer set with the Qiagen OneStep RT-PCR kit. Using fastp at Q25 and MiXCR, TCRdb reprocessed the public reads and kept productive beta chains. Each record represents a unique CDR3 protein, reported with the most common genes and DNA among its rows. The sample has some 360,000 distinct CDR3 sequences on record, around 18% of them singletons. Jointly, the top ten make up about 16% of the sample. Sequencing input: blood. The receptors shown here come from a middle-aged woman with Graves' ophthalmopathy.

This clonotype was found many times. V is TRBV28 and J is TRBJ1-5, with a possible D match to TRBD1 (5 bases). This CDR3 region has 16 residues. Trimming took 5 bases from V and 2 from J, leaving 16 bases between them. The germline V gene has CDR1 MDHEN and CDR2 SYDVKM. The CDR3 nucleotides are TGTGCCAGCAGTAAAAGCAGGGTAAGGGGCAATCAGCCCCAGCATTTT. It encodes CASSKSRVRGNQPQHF.

This clonotype was picked up many times. The DNA of the CDR3 is TGCAGTGCCACCGGGACTAGGGAGCCCTACGAGCAGTACTTC. Protein product: CSATGTREPYEQYF. V and J are TRBV20-1 and TRBJ2-7; TRBD2 aligns across 8 bases. The length of the CDR3 is 14 residues. Germline CDR1 reads DFQATT; CDR2 reads SNEGSKA (reference sequence). Trimming took 6 bases from V and 2 from J; bases not matched to a gene: 9.

This clonotype was found many times. The chain is built from TRBV30 and TRBJ1-3; D might be TRBD1 (6 bases). The CDR3 loop spans 13 amino acids. The V end was cut by 4 bases, the J end by 4 bases, with 11 bases between. Germline values: CDR1 GTSNPN, CDR2 SVGIG (reference sequence). The CDR3 nucleotides read TGTGCCTGGAACCGAGGGGGAGGAAACACCATATATTTT. Amino acid sequence: CAWNRGGGNTIYF.

This clonotype has at least ten counts. This chain uses TRBV7-2 with TRBJ1-2; no reliable D call. Germline lookup yields CDR1 SGHTA and CDR2 FQGNSA. The CDR3 is made up of 17 amino acids. V was clipped by 3 bases and J by 0 bases, with 17 bases between them. CDR3 sequence: CASSFASGGTSNYGYTF. For the CDR3, the DNA is TGTGCCAGCAGCTTTGCTTCTGGCGGAACTTCTAACTATGGCTACACCTTC.

The rearrangement uses TRBV6-1 and TRBJ2-2, with D unclear. Germline V gives CDR1 MNHNS, CDR2 SASEGT. This CDR3 is 14 amino acids long. The germline V and J ends were trimmed by 6 bases and 4 bases, with 12 bases remaining between them. CDR3 protein: CASSPLEFTGELFF. The CDR3 DNA sequence: TGTGCCAGCAGCCCACTGGAATTCACCGGGGAGCTGTTTTTT.

This clonotype was observed many times. Being one base from a much bigger clone, this may be a read error. J is TRBJ1-1 and V is TRBV12-3 or TRBV12-4; TRBD1 is a possible D gene (5 bases). Trimming cost V 3 bases and J 3 bases, with 11 bases left between them. The CDR3 sequence is 14 residues long. CDR3 loop: CASSFKQAYTEAFF. The CDR3 nucleotides read TGTGCCAGCAGTTTTAAACAGGCGTACACTGAAGCTTTCTTT.

The table lists this clonotype with many counts. V and J are TRBV10-3 and TRBJ2-7; 9 bases agree with TRBD1. Germline values: CDR1 ENHRY, CDR2 SYGVKD. Trimming took 7 bases from V and 5 from J; bases not matched to a gene: 6. The CDR3 loop spans 13 amino acids. CDR3 in amino acids: CAITPGQGNEQYF. The CDR3 region has the DNA TGTGCCATCACCCCGGGACAGGGAAACGAGCAGTACTTC.

The J gene is TRBJ2-2, the V gene TRBV28; D uncertain. Trimming took 4 bases from V and 5 from J, leaving 5 bases between them. The CDR3 is made up of 12 amino acids. Germline assignment: CDR1 MDHEN and CDR2 SYDVKM. CDR3 bases: TGTGCCAGCAGTTCCTGGACCGGGGAGCTGTTTTTT. Translating gives CASSSWTGELFF. Based on the CDR3 plus reference TRBV28 and TRBJ2-2, the full variable domain is DVKVTQSSRYLVKRTGEKVFLECVQDMDHENMFWYRQDPGLGLRLIYFSYDVKMKEKGDIPEGYSVSREKKERFSLILESASTNQTSMYLCASSSWTGELFFGEGSRLTVL.

The table lists this clonotype with many counts. This may come from a read error, since a much larger clone is one base off. The rearrangement joins TRBV6-1 to TRBJ2-7; the D gene could be TRBD1 or TRBD2 (6 bases each). Deletions cut 4 bases from V and 10 bases from J, with 23 bases between. Germline V CDR1 and CDR2: MNHNS, SASEGT. CDR3 length equals 15 residues. The CDR3: CASSGEGRQGPSQYF. Here the CDR3 DNA reads TGTGCCAGCAGTGGAGAAGGGAGGCAGGGGCCGTCTCAGTACTTC.

This clonotype was observed many times. The rearrangement uses TRBV9 and TRBJ2-5, with D unclear. The CDR3 is 13 residues long. Germline CDR1 SGDLS, CDR2 YYNGEE. V lost 0 bases and J lost 5, with 8 bases in between. CDR3 nucleotides: TGTGCCAGCAGCGTAGCTCAAACGGAGACCCAGTACTTC. Amino acids: CASSVAQTETQYF.

This clonotype was seen many times. The genes are TRBV20-1 and TRBJ2-7; 8 bases match TRBD1. The CDR3 contains 15 residues. In germline, CDR1 is DFQATT, CDR2 SNEGSKA (reference sequence). V gave up 3 bases and J gave up 2 bases; unmatched junction bases: 9. CDR3 sequence: CSARSRTGFAYEQYF. CDR3 DNA: TGCAGTGCTAGGAGCAGGACAGGGTTTGCCTACGAGCAGTACTTC.

This clonotype was seen ten or more times. The rearrangement links TRBV10-2 to TRBJ2-2; D is undetermined. Germline V lookup: CDR1 WSHSY, CDR2 SAAADI. CDR3 length: 14 amino acids. Trimming cost V 3 bases and J 3 bases, with 8 bases left between them. The CDR3 spells CASSDNSDTGELFF. In DNA, the CDR3 is TGCGCCAGCAGTGATAACAGCGACACCGGGGAGCTGTTTTTT.

There are many counts of this clonotype. The gene calls are TRBV12-3 or TRBV12-4 and TRBJ2-7; D is unresolved. The CDR3 totals 14 residues. V gave up 6 bases and J gave up 6 bases, with 18 bases separating them. As DNA, the CDR3 is TGTGCCAGCAGCCCCCTCTACAGACCCAGCGAGCAGTACTTC. Translating gives CASSPLYRPSEQYF.

In its sample, this clonotype was seen many times. The chain couples TRBV12-3 or TRBV12-4 to TRBJ1-2, with a possible D match to TRBD1 (5 bases). CDR3 size: 13 residues. The V and J ends lost 6 bases and 5 bases respectively, with 13 bases between them. CDR3 DNA sequence: TGTGCCAGCAGCGACAGCGTGGGGTATGGCTACACCTTC. Translation: CASSDSVGYGYTF.

In its sample, this clonotype was seen many times. This chain connects TRBV5-5 to TRBJ2-7; TRBD2 is a possible D gene (6 bases). V lost 0 bases and J lost 5, with 12 bases in between. This CDR3 has 14 residues. CDR1 is SGHKS and CDR2 is YYEKEE in the germline V gene (reference sequence). The CDR3 here is CASSLEVGGDEQYF. The CDR3 nucleotides read TGTGCCAGCAGCTTGGAAGTGGGCGGGGACGAGCAGTACTTC.

This clonotype was seen at least ten times. The V and J genes are TRBV11-2 and TRBJ1-5, with TRBD1 matching 7 bases. Trimming took 4 bases from V and 0 from J; bases not matched to a gene: 6. The CDR3 contains 16 residues. The germline gives CDR1 SGHAT, CDR2 FQNNGV. CDR3 sequence reads: CASSSQGFYSNQPQHF. CDR3 sequence (DNA): TGTGCCAGCAGCTCACAGGGGTTCTATAGCAATCAGCCCCAGCATTTT.

This clonotype showed up many times. The V gene is TRBV12-3 or TRBV12-4, the J gene TRBJ2-7; the D is unclear. V lost 5 bases and J 5 bases, leaving 7 bases between the germline ends. The CDR3 length is 11 residues. The CDR3 nucleotides read TGTGCCAGCAGTCCCTCTAACGAGCAGTACTTC. Residues: CASSPSNEQYF.

This clonotype was seen ten or more times. The chain carries TRBV7-2 and TRBJ2-5, with D possibly being TRBD1 (6 bases). This CDR3 is built from 14 residues. Trimming took 6 bases from V and 5 from J, leaving 16 bases between them. The germline V gene encodes CDR1 SGHTA and CDR2 FQGNSA. For the CDR3, the DNA is TGTGCCAGCAGACTACAGGGCGCTGGGGAGACCCAGTACTTC. This encodes CASRLQGAGETQYF. Combining the CDR3 with reference TRBV7-2 and TRBJ2-5 gives the whole variable domain GAGVSQSPSNKVTEKGKDVELRCDPISGHTALYWYRQSLGQGLEFLIYFQGNSAPDKSGLPSDRFSAERTGGSVSTLTIQRTQQEDSAVYLCASRLQGAGETQYFGPGTRLLVL.

This clonotype was seen at least ten times. This chain joins TRBV19 and TRBJ1-5; unclear D gene. This CDR3 comprises 14 residues. Germline V gene sequence: CDR1 LNHDA, CDR2 SQIVND (reference sequence). V dropped 3 bases and J dropped 1 base, with 7 bases sitting between them. CDR3 sequence reads: CASSMAGSNQPQHF. The CDR3 DNA reads as TGTGCCAGTAGTATGGCGGGGAGCAATCAGCCCCAGCATTTT.

This clonotype was counted many times. V gene TRBV30 combines with J gene TRBJ1-6; D is perhaps TRBD1 (6 bases). This CDR3 spans 13 amino acids. Per germline, CDR1 GTSNPN and CDR2 SVGIG (reference sequence). V lost 5 bases and J lost 7, with 12 bases in between. CDR3 sequence: CAWDEQGNSPLHF. In nucleotides, the CDR3 is TGTGCCTGGGACGAACAGGGCAATTCACCCCTCCACTTT.

To note about this clonotype: This may be a read error: a much more frequent sequence differs by one nucleotide. The chain employs TRBV5-1 and TRBJ2-7, with 11 bases that match TRBD1. CDR1 is SGHRS and CDR2 is YFSETQ in the germline V gene. CDR3 length: 14 amino acids. The CDR3: CASGLGQGVNEQYF. CDR3 DNA: TGCGCCAGCGGCTTGGGACAGGGGGTGAACGAGCAGTACTTC.

This chain links TRBV5-1 with TRBJ1-1; 7 bases are shared with TRBD1. CDR3 length equals 15 residues. The germline gives CDR1 SGHRS, CDR2 YFSETQ. V trimming: 3 bases; J trimming: 1 base; junction bases outside the gene matches: 6. The chain's CDR3 is CASSSTGARNTEAFF. CDR3 coding DNA: TGCGCCAGCAGCTCAACAGGGGCGCGGAACACTGAAGCTTTCTTT.

There are many counts of this clonotype. A read error is possible here, since a much larger clone lies one base away. This chain links TRBV12-3 or TRBV12-4 with TRBJ1-2, with TRBD1 as a possible D gene (6 bases). This CDR3 is built from 14 residues. CDR3 loop: CASSSLPGDYDYTF. The CDR3 DNA is TGTGCCAGCAGTTCCTTGCCAGGGGACTATGACTACACCTTC.

This clonotype was seen just once. The CDR3, as DNA: TGTGCCAGCAGCCCGACCGGGGGTCCAGGAGAGACCCAGTACTTC. It codes for CASSPTGGPGETQYF. This chain uses TRBV4-2 with TRBJ2-5; D is perhaps TRBD2 (6 bases). The CDR3 is made up of 15 amino acids. Germline CDR1 reads LGHNA; CDR2 reads YNFKEQ. V was trimmed by 4 bases and J by 4 bases, leaving 16 bases between them.

This clonotype was counted only a few times. This chain joins TRBV20-1 and TRBJ1-2, with 9 bases fitting TRBD1. CDR3 length equals 18 residues. CDR1 and CDR2 from the germline V gene are DFQATT and SNEGSKA (reference sequence). The V segment lost 8 bases and the J segment 3 bases; nucleotides outside the gene matches: 22. The DNA of the CDR3 is TGCAGTCCTATTATACAGGGGGCGGATTCTGCTGCGGACTATGGCTACACCTTC. The encoded protein is CSPIIQGADSAADYGYTF.

Ten or more counts support this clonotype. The chain uses TRBV20-1 and TRBJ1-5; D uncertain. The CDR3 covers 16 residues. The V end lost 0 bases, the J end lost 3 bases, and 15 bases lay between the germline ends. Germline V gene data show CDR1 as DFQATT and CDR2 as SNEGSKA (reference sequence). The CDR3 region has the DNA TGCAGTGCTAGAGATCTGGGATTGGAAGTCAATCAGCCCCAGCATTTT. Residues: CSARDLGLEVNQPQHF.